This T cell receptor (beta chain) was sequenced in a study of cytomegalovirus exposure and HLA in healthy donors. About the research overall: From about 179 million T cells, an earlier analysis saw around 120 million unique TCR beta sequences.

Donors had nominal health at sampling but likely had unrecorded immune exposures. Primers included in the PCR were 60 Vbeta and 13 Jbeta primers. Profiled with immunoSEQ multiplex PCR; TCRdb holds only in-frame clones, not every one. The table shows around 180,000 clones, with 78% occurring only once. CDR3 length equals 12 residues. V was pared by 4 bases and J by 5 bases, with 8 bases between. CDR1 and CDR2 (germline): MNHNY, SVGAGI (reference sequence). The clonotype was recovered from a woman aged 50 to 60 in good health and CMV-seropositive. Sequencing was carried out using PBMCs. The chain carries TRBV6-6 and TRBJ2-5; TRBD1 is a possible D gene (6 bases). The CDR3 nucleotides read TGTGCCAGCAGTTTTACAGGGGAGACCCAGTACTTC. Translating it yields CASSFTGETQYF.